This T cell receptor beta chain came from a study of blood T cell repertoires in COVID-19. Measured with immunoSEQ multiplex PCR; TCRdb has only the in-frame clones, and not every one. The data hold 300,000 to 350,000 clones, with around 90% observed a single time. Trimming cost V 5 bases and J 2 bases, with 13 bases left between them. The CDR3 runs 14 residues. From germline, CDR1 is SGHAT and CDR2 FQNNGV. The table lists this clone with a count of one. Specimen: peripheral blood. The sequence was obtained from a man aged 18 to 29 with active or convalescent COVID-19. The chain carries TRBV11-2 and TRBJ2-7, with D unclear. The CDR3 bases are TGTGCCAGCAGCCCAGGTCCGGCCACCTACGAGCAGTACTTC. Amino acid sequence: CASSPGPATYEQYF.